Described below is a single TCR beta chain sequence and its context. The conserved phenylalanine or tryptophan normally closing the CDR3 is absent here, so this likely arose from a read error. These data belong to a study of regulatory T cells in long-lasting Graves disease. Time point of the sample: newly diagnosed GD, antithyroid drugs for less than 3 months. Extracted PBMC RNA gave rise to the TCR library. Construction of TCR beta libraries relied on iRepertoire HTBI primers and on Arm-PCR targeting CDR3 regions. TCRdb re-called the multiplex PCR reads through MiXCR, storing one row per CDR3 protein. Among 240,000 or so distinct CDR3 sequences listed, 20% to 25% were seen once. The CDR3 totals 13 residues. V shed 3 bases and J 2 bases; nucleotides not matched to a gene: 0.

The specimen comprised peripheral blood mononuclear cells (PBMCs), sampled at new diagnosis, from a patient treated with antithyroid drugs. This chain links TRBV12-3 or TRBV12-4 with TRBJ1-2; 7 positions match TRBD1. The origin of this receptor is a female donor with Graves disease. CDR3 protein: CASSLGQNYGYTS. CDR3 sequence (DNA): TGTGCCAGCAGTTTGGGACAGAACTATGGCTACACCTCC.